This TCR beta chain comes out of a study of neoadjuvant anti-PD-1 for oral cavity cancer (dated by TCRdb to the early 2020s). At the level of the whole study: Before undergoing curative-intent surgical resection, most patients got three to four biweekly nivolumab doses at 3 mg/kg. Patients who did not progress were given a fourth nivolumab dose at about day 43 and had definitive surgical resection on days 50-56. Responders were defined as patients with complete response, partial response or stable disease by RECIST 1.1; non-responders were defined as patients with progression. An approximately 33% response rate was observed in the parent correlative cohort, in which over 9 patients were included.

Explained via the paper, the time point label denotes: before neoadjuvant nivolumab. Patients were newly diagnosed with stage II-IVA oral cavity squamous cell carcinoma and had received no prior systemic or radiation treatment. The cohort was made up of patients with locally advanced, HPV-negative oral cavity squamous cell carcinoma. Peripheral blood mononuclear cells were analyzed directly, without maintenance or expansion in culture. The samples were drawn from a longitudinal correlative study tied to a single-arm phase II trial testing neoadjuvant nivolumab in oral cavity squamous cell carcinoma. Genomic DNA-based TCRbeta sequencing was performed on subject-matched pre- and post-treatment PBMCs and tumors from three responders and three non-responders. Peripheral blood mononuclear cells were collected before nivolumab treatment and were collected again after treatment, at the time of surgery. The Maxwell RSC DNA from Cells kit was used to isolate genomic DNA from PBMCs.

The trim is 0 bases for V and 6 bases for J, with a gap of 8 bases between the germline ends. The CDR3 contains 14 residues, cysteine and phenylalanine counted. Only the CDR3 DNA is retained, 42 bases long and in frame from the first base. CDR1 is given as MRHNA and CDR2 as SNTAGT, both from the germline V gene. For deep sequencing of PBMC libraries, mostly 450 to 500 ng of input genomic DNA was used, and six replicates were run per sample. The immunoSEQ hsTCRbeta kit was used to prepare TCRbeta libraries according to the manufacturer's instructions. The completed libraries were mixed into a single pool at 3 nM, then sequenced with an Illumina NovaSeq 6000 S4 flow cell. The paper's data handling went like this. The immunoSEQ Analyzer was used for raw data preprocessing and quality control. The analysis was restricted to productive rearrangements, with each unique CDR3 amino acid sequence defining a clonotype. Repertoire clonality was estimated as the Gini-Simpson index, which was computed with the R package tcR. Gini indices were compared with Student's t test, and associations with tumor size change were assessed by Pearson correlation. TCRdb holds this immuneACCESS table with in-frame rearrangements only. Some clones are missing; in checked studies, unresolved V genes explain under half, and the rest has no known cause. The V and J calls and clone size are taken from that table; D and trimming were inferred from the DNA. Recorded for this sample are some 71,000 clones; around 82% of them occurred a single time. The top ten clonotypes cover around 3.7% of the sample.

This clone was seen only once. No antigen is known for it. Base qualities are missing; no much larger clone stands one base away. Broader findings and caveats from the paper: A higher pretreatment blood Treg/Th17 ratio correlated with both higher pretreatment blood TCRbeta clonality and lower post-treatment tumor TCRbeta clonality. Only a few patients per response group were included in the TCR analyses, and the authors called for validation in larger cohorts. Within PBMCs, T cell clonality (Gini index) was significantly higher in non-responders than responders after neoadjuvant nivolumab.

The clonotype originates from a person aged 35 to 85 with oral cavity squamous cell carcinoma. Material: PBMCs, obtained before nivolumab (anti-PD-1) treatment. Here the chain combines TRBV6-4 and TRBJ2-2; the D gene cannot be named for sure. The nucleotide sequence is TGTGCCAGCAGTGACTCGTTCGAGGCCGGGGAGCTGTTTTTT. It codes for CASSDSFEAGELFF.